A single sample is the source of the 30 T cell receptor beta chains below, sequenced in a study of cytomegalovirus exposure and HLA in healthy donors (dated by TCRdb to 2017 to 2019). Receptors were amplified or captured by the immunoSEQ multiplex PCR assay. For the multiplex PCR, a mixture combining 60 forward primers for TCR Vbeta segments and 13 reverse primers for TCR Jbeta segments was used. What TCRdb holds here is the immuneACCESS table cut down to in-frame rearrangements. Part of the clones is not present; checked against another copy, under half of the missing clones reflect an unresolved V gene, and the others are unexplained. This sample's clone table shows 110,000 to 150,000 clones. The leading ten clones occupy roughly 2.7% of the sample. Sample: PBMCs. All receptors come from a middle-aged man in good health and CMV-seronegative.

The V gene is TRBV18, the J gene TRBJ2-7, with D unresolved. Germline CDR1 KGHSH, CDR2 LQKENI. CDR3 length equals 15 residues. Between the trimmed V and J ends, which lost 0 bases and 2 bases, there was a span of 11 bases. CDR3 sequence: CASSPPAAGTYEQYF. The CDR3 coding sequence is TGTGCCAGCTCACCACCCGCGGCCGGTACCTACGAGCAGTACTTC.

V gene TRBV5-6 combines with J gene TRBJ1-1, with TRBD1 identical over 9 bases. The CDR3 consists of 13 residues. Germline V gene lookup returns CDR1 SGHDT and CDR2 YYEEEE. Trimming at V came to 4 bases and at J to 4 bases, leaving 2 bases not matched to a gene. The CDR3 loop reads CASSTTGGTEAFF. The CDR3 DNA reads as TGTGCCAGCAGCACGACAGGGGGCACTGAAGCTTTCTTT.

This sequence joins TRBV7-8 and TRBJ1-1; D possibly corresponds to TRBD1 (6 bases). V was clipped by 2 bases and J by 4 bases, with 11 bases between them. Per the germline V gene, CDR1 is SGHVS and CDR2 is FQNEAQ. This CDR3 contains 14 residues. CDR3 bases: TGTGCCAGCAGCTTATGGGGGCTGGTCACTGAAGCTTTCTTT. Residues: CASSLWGLVTEAFF. The full variable domain, with the rest looked up from reference TRBV7-8 and TRBJ1-1, is GAGVSQSPRYKVAKRGQDVALRCDPISGHVSLFWYQQALGQGPEFLTYFQNEAQLDKSGLPSDRFFAERPEGSVSTLKIQRTQQEDSAVYLCASSLWGLVTEAFFGQGTRLTVV.

The genes are TRBV19 and TRBJ2-7, with TRBD2 as a possible D gene (6 bases). From germline, CDR1 is LNHDA and CDR2 SQIVND (reference sequence). This CDR3 region has 13 residues. V shed 1 base and J shed 6 bases, with 10 bases lying between them. The CDR3 is CASSIAEGLEQYF. CDR3 nucleotides: TGTGCCAGTAGTATAGCGGAGGGGCTCGAGCAGTACTTC.

The J gene is TRBJ1-5, the V gene TRBV12-5; 11 bases map to TRBD1. The CDR3 is made up of 14 amino acids. Unmatched junction bases numbered 5, after V lost 9 bases and J lost 4 bases. Germline V gene data show CDR1 as LGHNT and CDR2 as FRNRAP. The CDR3 DNA is TGTGCTAGCGAGGGACAGGGGGGTAATCAGCCCCAGCATTTT. Its translation is CASEGQGGNQPQHF.

This chain uses TRBV5-6 with TRBJ1-4; the match to TRBD1 covers 8 bases. The CDR3 has 17 amino acids. The V gene end was trimmed by 2 bases and the J gene end by 5 bases; junction bases not matched to a gene: 11. Germline-derived CDR1 and CDR2 are SGHDT and YYEEEE. The CDR3 loop reads CASSFPGPQGANEKLFF. CDR3 nucleotides: TGTGCCAGCAGCTTCCCCGGGCCCCAGGGGGCCAATGAAAAACTGTTTTTT. Using reference TRBV5-6 and TRBJ1-4 for the parts outside the CDR3, the full variable domain is DAGVTQSPTHLIKTRGQQVTLRCSPKSGHDTVSWYQQALGQGPQFIFQYYEEEERQRGNFPDRFSGHQFPNYSSELNVNALLLGDSALYLCASSFPGPQGANEKLFFGSGTQLSVL.

The chain is built from TRBV4-3 and TRBJ2-7, with D possibly being TRBD1 (5 bases). Germline CDR1 and CDR2: LGHNA and YSLEER. This CDR3 region has 14 residues. V was clipped by 5 bases and J by 3 bases, with 14 bases between them. The CDR3 DNA is TGCGCCAGCAGCGTGGCAGTCGGACACTACGAGCAGTACTTC. It is translated as CASSVAVGHYEQYF.

V usage is TRBV27 and J usage is TRBJ1-1; D might be TRBD1 (6 bases). The V end was cut by 5 bases, the J end by 1 base, with 11 bases between. This CDR3 is 14 amino acids long. CDR1 and CDR2 from the germline V gene are MNHEY and SMNVEV (reference sequence). The DNA for the CDR3 is TGTGCCAGCAGTCTGGGACACGGGAACACTGAAGCTTTCTTT. This encodes CASSLGHGNTEAFF.

The chain is built from TRBV25-1 and TRBJ1-2; possibly TRBD1 for D (5 bases). The CDR3 has 14 residues. The V end lost 1 base, the J end lost 6 bases, and 12 bases lay between the germline ends. Germline CDR1 MGHDK, CDR2 SYGVNS. The CDR3 loop is CASSELWGADGYTF. The CDR3 DNA reads as TGTGCCAGCAGTGAATTGTGGGGCGCCGATGGCTACACCTTC.

This chain uses TRBV5-1 with TRBJ2-1; no clear D gene. The V end lost 0 bases, the J end lost 3 bases, and 4 bases lay between the germline ends. CDR1 is SGHRS, CDR2 YFSETQ, per germline. CDR3 size: 13 residues. CDR3 DNA sequence: TGCGCCAGCAGCTTGGATCTCTACAATGAGCAGTTCTTC. The encoded protein is CASSLDLYNEQFF.

The chain uses TRBV9 and TRBJ1-2; 8 positions agree with TRBD1. Germline V gene lookup returns CDR1 SGDLS and CDR2 YYNGEE. The V segment lost 3 bases and the J segment 8 bases; nucleotides outside the gene matches: 6. This CDR3 is built from 13 residues. The CDR3, as DNA: TGTGCCAGCAGCGCCGGACAGGGTCGCGGCTACACCTTC. Translation gives CASSAGQGRGYTF. Looking up the rest from reference TRBV9 and TRBJ1-2 gives the full variable domain: DSGVTQTPKHLITATGQRVTLRCSPRSGDLSVYWYQQSLDQGLQFLIQYYNGEERAKGNILERFSAQQFPDLHSELNLSSLELGDSALYFCASSAGQGRGYTFGSGTRLTVV.

The chain couples TRBV6-4 to TRBJ2-3, with 8 bases matching TRBD1. J lost 3 bases, V lost 4 bases, and 9 bases had no gene match. This CDR3 comprises 16 residues. Per the germline V gene, CDR1 is MRHNA and CDR2 is SNTAGT. The CDR3 region has the DNA TGTGCCAGCAGTGCCGGCGGCCAGGGGGCAACAGATACGCAGTATTTT. It codes for CASSAGGQGATDTQYF.

The genes are TRBV7-2 and TRBJ2-7; no reliable D call. The CDR3 totals 13 residues. Trimming took off 1 base at V and 3 bases at J, with 7 bases between the two ends. Germline assignment: CDR1 SGHTA and CDR2 FQGNSA. CDR3 residues: CASSLGLYYEQYF. CDR3 sequence (DNA): TGTGCCAGCAGCTTAGGCCTATACTACGAGCAGTACTTC.

The V call is TRBV27, the J call TRBJ2-2, with D possibly matching TRBD1 (6 bases). The germline gives CDR1 MNHEY, CDR2 SMNVEV (reference sequence). With 6 bases removed from V and 0 bases from J, the gap between germline ends came to 11 bases. CDR3 length: 15 residues. DNA of the CDR3: TGTGCCAGCAGCCGCAGGGGCCCGAACACCGGGGAGCTGTTTTTT. Encoded protein: CASSRRGPNTGELFF.

The chain joins TRBV7-9 to TRBJ2-5, with D perhaps matching TRBD2 (7 bases). Trimming pared 4 bases from V and 1 base from J, leaving 16 bases between. Germline lookup yields CDR1 SEHNR and CDR2 FQNEAQ (reference sequence). The CDR3 spans 16 residues. This CDR3 reads CASSSLPGGPQETQYF. CDR3 sequence (DNA): TGTGCCAGCAGCTCCCTCCCCGGGGGGCCCCAAGAGACCCAGTACTTC.

The V and J genes are TRBV10-3 and TRBJ1-2; 7 nucleotides agree with TRBD1. This CDR3 spans 13 amino acids. The germline V gene has CDR1 ENHRY and CDR2 SYGVKD. V shed 6 bases, J shed 5 bases, and the junction held 6 bases outside the gene matches. The CDR3 DNA sequence: TGTGCCATCAGCGGGGACAGTTTGTATGGCTACACCTTC. As protein: CAISGDSLYGYTF.

The V gene is TRBV13, the J gene TRBJ2-2; perhaps TRBD2 as D (6 bases). Trimming took off 6 bases at V and 11 bases at J, with 16 bases between the two ends. Per germline, CDR1 PRHDT and CDR2 FYEKMQ (reference sequence). This CDR3 spans 13 amino acids. The CDR3: CASSSRRRGELFF. The CDR3 nucleotides read TGTGCCAGCAGTTCGAGGAGGCGGGGAGAGCTGTTTTTT.

CDR3 DNA sequence: TGTGCCAGCAGTCCCCGACAGGGGGCGGGGGAAAAACTGTTTTTT. Encoded protein: CASSPRQGAGEKLFF. The chain uses TRBV27 and TRBJ1-4; 10 bases line up with TRBD1. There are 15 residues in the CDR3. V was clipped by 5 bases and J by 8 bases; unmatched bases: 8. Germline V CDR1 and CDR2: MNHEY, SMNVEV (reference sequence).

The chain has TRBV5-5 and TRBJ2-2; 7 bases fit TRBD2. Germline V gene lookup returns CDR1 SGHKS and CDR2 YYEKEE (reference sequence). The V gene end was trimmed by 0 bases and the J gene end by 6 bases; junction bases not matched to a gene: 2. The CDR3 loop spans 14 amino acids. CDR3 DNA: TGTGCCAGCAGCTTGGTAGGGAGGGCCGGGGAGCTGTTTTTT. Residues: CASSLVGRAGELFF.

The chain is built from TRBV5-6 and TRBJ1-1; a weak D match, TRBD1 (5 bases). Germline loops: CDR1 SGHDT, CDR2 YYEEEE. The CDR3 spans 18 residues. Trimming removed 4 bases from V and 1 base from J, with 23 bases in between. This CDR3 reads CASSPPRGSAKGNTEAFF. As DNA, the CDR3 is TGTGCCAGCAGCCCCCCGCGGGGCAGTGCTAAGGGGAACACTGAAGCTTTCTTT. The full variable domain, in which reference TRBV5-6 and TRBJ1-1 provide the parts outside the CDR3, is DAGVTQSPTHLIKTRGQQVTLRCSPKSGHDTVSWYQQALGQGPQFIFQYYEEEERQRGNFPDRFSGHQFPNYSSELNVNALLLGDSALYLCASSPPRGSAKGNTEAFFGQGTRLTVV.

The chain links TRBV13 to TRBJ2-7; maybe TRBD1 (6 bases). CDR3 length: 15 amino acids. In germline, CDR1 is PRHDT, CDR2 FYEKMQ (reference sequence). V was trimmed by 2 bases and J by 3 bases, leaving 14 bases between them. Written as DNA, the CDR3 is TGTGCCAGCAGCTTATTAGTACAGGGTGGCTACGAGCAGTACTTC. Translated, it gives CASSLLVQGGYEQYF.

About this clone: This sample also contains other DNA sequences that code for the same CDR3. V usage is TRBV4-1 and J usage is TRBJ2-1; 9 bases map to TRBD2. The CDR3 contains 17 residues. J gave up 7 bases and V 2 bases, and 12 bases lay outside the gene matches. Germline V gene data show CDR1 as MGHRA and CDR2 as YSYEKL. CDR3 in amino acids: CASSQPVTSAGGNEQFF. In DNA, the CDR3 is TGCGCCAGCAGCCAACCCGTTACTAGCGCGGGAGGGAATGAGCAGTTCTTC.

This chain joins TRBV10-3 and TRBJ1-6; TRBD1 matches at 7 bases. Looked up from germline, CDR1 is ENHRY and CDR2 is SYGVKD. CDR3 length: 15 residues. J gave up 3 bases and V 6 bases, and 5 bases lay outside the gene matches. CDR3 loop: CAIRGGQVYNSPLHF. Written as DNA, the CDR3 is TGTGCCATCAGGGGTGGACAGGTCTATAATTCACCCCTCCACTTT.

On this clone: A junction boundary mismatches the germline segment, possibly from a read error. This chain joins TRBV10-3 and TRBJ2-3; 7 bases agree with TRBD1. This CDR3 spans 13 amino acids. Germline V lookup: CDR1 ENHRY, CDR2 SYGVKD. The chain's CDR3 is CAINEGATDTQYF. CDR3 coding DNA: TGTGCCATCAATGAGGGGGCCACAGATACGCAGTATTTT.

This chain joins TRBV9 and TRBJ2-3; the match to TRBD2 covers 12 bases. V was clipped by 4 bases and J by 2 bases; unmatched bases: 2. This CDR3 has 15 residues. Germline V lookup: CDR1 SGDLS, CDR2 YYNGEE. The CDR3 region is CASSSSGGVTDTQYF. The CDR3 DNA follows: TGTGCCAGCAGCTCTAGCGGGGGGGTCACAGATACGCAGTATTTT. Based on the CDR3 plus reference TRBV9 and TRBJ2-3, the full variable domain is DSGVTQTPKHLITATGQRVTLRCSPRSGDLSVYWYQQSLDQGLQFLIQYYNGEERAKGNILERFSAQQFPDLHSELNLSSLELGDSALYFCASSSSGGVTDTQYFGPGTRLTVL.

The CDR3 reads CASSLTSANTDTQYF. The CDR3 region has the DNA TGTGCCAGCAGCCTGACTAGCGCGAACACAGATACGCAGTATTTT. The V and J genes are TRBV11-1 and TRBJ2-3, with 8 nucleotides matching TRBD2. The J segment lost 2 bases and the V segment lost 5 bases, leaving 6 bases of the junction unmatched. This CDR3 is built from 15 residues. Germline-derived CDR1 and CDR2 are SGHAT and FQDESV (reference sequence). Together with reference TRBV11-1 and TRBJ2-3, the CDR3 gives the full variable domain: EAEVAQSPRYKITEKSQAVAFWCDPISGHATLYWYRQILGQGPELLVQFQDESVVDDSQLPKDRFSAERLKGVDSTLKIQPAELGDSAMYLCASSLTSANTDTQYFGPGTRLTVL.

The chain links TRBV6-6 to TRBJ1-1, with D unclear. V was clipped by 5 bases and J by 7 bases, with 5 bases between them. The CDR3 has 10 residues. The V gene's germline CDR1 is MNHNY and CDR2 SVGAGI (reference sequence). This CDR3 reads CASSSYEAFF. In nucleotides, the CDR3 is TGTGCCAGCAGTAGCTATGAAGCTTTCTTT.

The rearrangement links TRBV5-1 to TRBJ1-2, with D possibly being TRBD1 (5 bases). The CDR3 spans 15 residues. The germline V gene encodes CDR1 SGHRS and CDR2 YFSETQ. V was clipped by 0 bases and J by 0 bases, with 9 bases between them. CDR3 loop: CASSLVSGTNYGYTF. The CDR3 coding sequence is TGCGCCAGCAGCTTGGTTTCAGGGACTAACTATGGCTACACCTTC.

The J gene is TRBJ2-3, the V gene TRBV28, with TRBD2 matching 7 bases. The trim removed 8 bases at V and 6 bases at J, leaving 11 bases unmatched. The CDR3 loop spans 14 amino acids. Germline lookup yields CDR1 MDHEN and CDR2 SYDVKM. This CDR3 reads CASHTGAGTDTQYF. The CDR3 bases are TGTGCCAGCCACACCGGAGCGGGGACGGATACGCAGTATTTT.

V and J are TRBV6-5 and TRBJ2-1; no definite D call. The germline V gene has CDR1 MNHEY and CDR2 SVGAGI. This CDR3 is 13 amino acids long. V was cut by 0 bases and J by 8 bases, with 8 bases left in between. The CDR3 here is CASSYSRGDEQFF. Here the CDR3 DNA reads TGTGCCAGCAGTTACTCGAGAGGTGATGAGCAGTTCTTC.